Listed below are T cell receptor beta chains from one sample, sequenced in a study of T cells in Graves' hyperthyroidism and ophthalmopathy. MiXCR was run by TCRdb on the multiplex PCR reads, yielding one entry per CDR3 protein. The table records approximately 600,000 distinct CDR3 sequences, 14% of them present only once. Sequenced sample: blood. These receptors originate from a woman under 40 with Graves' hyperthyroidism that later progressed to Graves' ophthalmopathy. Each CDR3 is given with its conserved first and last residue. A D gene is named only where the DNA matches it firmly. Clone size is not always given. Where it is, it says once, few, many or a class for expanded clones.

>NA|TRBV13|TRBJ1-1|NA|16
TGTGCCAGCAGCCTTACCGGGGCTAAGAATCATTATGAAGCTTTCTTT
CASSLTGAKNHYEAFF
>few|TRBV5-1|TRBJ1-5|NA|16
TGCGCCAGCAGCTTGGCCGGGGGCAATAGCAATCAGCCCCAGCATTTT
CASSLAGGNSNQPQHF
>many|TRBV27|TRBJ2-3|NA|14
TGTGCCAGCAGTTCAAGCGGAGGGGGAGATACGCAGTATTTT
CASSSSGGGDTQYF
>once|TRBV30|TRBJ1-2|NA|14
TGTGCTTTCACCCTCGGACACGCTAGCTATGGCTACACCTTC
CAFTLGHASYGYTF
>many|TRBV20-1|TRBJ2-5|TRBD1|13
TGCAGTGGGGGACAGGGGGCAGGGGAGACCCAGTACTTC
CSGGQGAGETQYF
>many|TRBV24-1|TRBJ2-5|NA|14
TGTGCCACCAGTCGACTGACTGTATCGGAGACCCAGTACTTC
CATSRLTVSETQYF
>many|TRBV2|TRBJ1-4|NA|14
TGTGCCAGCAGTGTAGGGGGGGCGGCTGAAAAACTGTTTTTT
CASSVGGAAEKLFF
>many|TRBV27|TRBJ2-1|NA|15
TGTGCCAGCAGTCCTACTAGCAGATTCTACAATGAGCAGTTCTTC
CASSPTSRFYNEQFF
>many|TRBV19|TRBJ1-5|TRBD1|15
TGTGCCAGTAGTATGTGGGACAGGGTCAATCAGCCCCAGCATTTT
CASSMWDRVNQPQHF
>many|TRBV29-1|TRBJ1-1|NA|14
TGCAGCGCCCGGGCCGGGTTCGGGAACACTGAAGCTTTCTTT
CSARAGFGNTEAFF
>many|TRBV27|TRBJ1-2|NA|15
TGTGCCAGCAGCCTTGGGGCTGAAAGGGGCTATGGCTACACCTTC
CASSLGAERGYGYTF
>many|TRBV7-8|TRBJ2-3|NA|12
TGTGCCAGCAGCCCCGATGGAGATACGCAGTATTTT
CASSPDGDTQYF
>many|TRBV6-5|TRBJ1-1|NA|15
TGTGCCAGCAGTTACTCGAACAGGGTGAACACTGAAGCTTTCTTT
CASSYSNRVNTEAFF
>many|TRBV7-3|TRBJ2-3|NA|15
TGTGCCAGCAGCCCGACGGGGGTCTACGCAGATACGCAGTATTTT
CASSPTGVYADTQYF
>NA|TRBV12-3/TRBV12-4|TRBJ1-2|TRBD1|17
TGTGCCAGCAGTTCCGGGGATTCGGGACAGGGGGACTATGGCTACACCTTC
CASSSGDSGQGDYGYTF
>many|TRBV7-9|TRBJ2-3|NA|11
TGTGCCACCAGATCCACAGATACGCAGTATTTT
CATRSTDTQYF
>many|TRBV2|TRBJ1-2|NA|13
TGTGCCAGCAGTGAAGTAACGGCAAATGGCTACACCTTC
CASSEVTANGYTF
>NA|TRBV9|TRBJ2-3|NA|13
TGTGCCAGCAGCGATCTAGCCGAGGATACGCAGTATTTT
CASSDLAEDTQYF
>many|TRBV5-1|TRBJ2-1|NA|13
TGCGCCAGCAGCTTGTCGAGCAACAATGAGCAGTTCTTC
CASSLSSNNEQFF
>NA|TRBV5-1|TRBJ1-2|TRBD1|16
TGCGCCAGCAGCTTTTCGACAGGGGGTTTGTTAGATGGCTACACCTTC
CASSFSTGGLLDGYTF
>many|TRBV10-3|TRBJ2-1|TRBD2|15
TGTGCCATCAGTGGGGGGGGGAGCTCCTACAATGAGCAGTTCTTC
CAISGGGSSYNEQFF
>NA|TRBV4-2|TRBJ2-5|TRBD2|17
TGTGCCAGCAGCCAAGATGAGGCTAGCGGACTCCAAGAGACCCAGTACTTC
CASSQDEASGLQETQYF
>NA|TRBV19|TRBJ1-1|NA|12
TGTGCCAGTAGTGTACAGGGCCCTGAAGCTTTCTTT
CASSVQGPEAFF
>NA|TRBV20-1|TRBJ2-3|NA|14
TGCAGTGCTAAGACGGAAGGTTGGGGAGATACGCAGTATTTT
CSAKTEGWGDTQYF
>many|TRBV19|TRBJ2-1|NA|14
TGTGCCAGTAGTCTTCGGGACCTTGCCCATGAGCAGTTCTTC
CASSLRDLAHEQFF
>many|TRBV7-3|TRBJ2-1|TRBD2|13
TGTGCCAGCAGCTCTTTGACTAGCCATGAGCAGTTCTTC
CASSSLTSHEQFF
>few|TRBV20-1|TRBJ1-5|TRBD1|14
TGCAGTGCTATCCGGACAGGGGGAAATCAGCCCCAGCATTTT
CSAIRTGGNQPQHF
>many|TRBV19|TRBJ2-6|TRBD2|19
TGTGCCAGTAGTATAGGGCTAGCGGGAGGGAGCACTGGGGCCAACGTCCTGACTTTC
CASSIGLAGGSTGANVLTF
>many|TRBV19|TRBJ1-1|NA|15
TGTGCCAGTAGTATAGTTGGGAGGTGGCAGGGTGAAGCTTTCTTT
CASSIVGRWQGEAFF
>few|TRBV27|TRBJ1-4|NA|15
TGTGCCGGCAGTAATTATCTGACAGCTAATGAAAAACTGTTTTTT
CAGSNYLTANEKLFF
>few|TRBV11-3|TRBJ1-2|NA|12
TGTGCCTGGAGCGCCCGCGGAAATGGCTACACCTTC
CAWSARGNGYTF
>NA|TRBV9|TRBJ1-5|TRBD1|15
TGTGCCAGCAGCGGCGGACAGGGGGCTGCTCAGCCCCAGCATTTT
CASSGGQGAAQPQHF
>many|TRBV12-3/TRBV12-4|TRBJ2-1|TRBD2|17
TGTGCCAGCAGTTTACCCGTAGCGGGTGAGTTCTACAATGAGCAGTTCTTC
CASSLPVAGEFYNEQFF
>many|TRBV6-2/TRBV6-3|TRBJ1-1|NA|13
TGTGCCACCCGAAGGGCATTTAACACTGAAGCTTTCTTT
CATRRAFNTEAFF
>NA|TRBV19|TRBJ1-2|NA|16
TGTGCCAGTAGTATAGATCCCACCCAAGCTAACTATGGCTACACCTTC
CASSIDPTQANYGYTF
>many|TRBV7-2|TRBJ2-7|NA|13
TGTGCCAGCAGCCTTCCGGGTCGTGGCGAGCAGTACTTC
CASSLPGRGEQYF
>NA|TRBV25-1|TRBJ1-2|NA|15
TGTGCCAGCAGACTGGCGGAGGCGGGGAGCAATGGCTACACCTTC
CASRLAEAGSNGYTF
>many|TRBV28|TRBJ2-7|TRBD1|14
TGTGCCAGCAGGTGGGGGACAGGGGGCTACGAGCAGTACTTC
CASRWGTGGYEQYF
>few|TRBV28|TRBJ1-4|NA|15
TGTGCCAGCATTAGCCCGGGCGGGGAACGGGAAAAACTGTTTTTT
CASISPGGEREKLFF
>NA|TRBV7-2|TRBJ1-2|NA|13
TGTGCCAGCAGCTTGGATCGGACCTATGGCTACACCTTC
CASSLDRTYGYTF
>many|TRBV29-1|TRBJ2-1|TRBD2|15
TGCAGCGCCGGTCCCCCGGGACTAGCGGGATCGACCCAGTTCTTC
CSAGPPGLAGSTQFF
>NA|TRBV12-3/TRBV12-4|TRBJ1-1|TRBD1|16
TGTGCCAGCAGTCGGACAGGGGCGTTAGAGATAACTGAAGCTTTCTTT
CASSRTGALEITEAFF
>few|TRBV18|TRBJ2-1|TRBD2|15
TGTGCCAGCTCAACCACTAGCGGAGGATACAATGAGCAGTTCTTC
CASSTTSGGYNEQFF
>many|TRBV12-3/TRBV12-4|TRBJ1-6|NA|12
TGTGCCAGCATCCTAGGGAATTCACCCCTCCACTTT
CASILGNSPLHF
>many|TRBV5-1|TRBJ2-1|NA|12
TGCGCCAGCAGCGCCCCTAGCGATGAGCAGTTCTTC
CASSAPSDEQFF
>NA|TRBV6-2/TRBV6-3|TRBJ1-1|TRBD1|16
TGTGCCAGCAGTCCCCTGAGGACAGGGGAGGAAACTGAAGCTTTCTTT
CASSPLRTGEETEAFF
>NA|TRBV27|TRBJ1-5|NA|13
TGTGCCAGCAGAGTAAAGGGCAATCAGCCCCAGCATTTT
CASRVKGNQPQHF
>many|TRBV2|TRBJ1-5|NA|15
TGTGCCAGCTCCATCTTGGGGGGCGCGGAACAGCCCCAGCATTTT
CASSILGGAEQPQHF
>NA|TRBV19|TRBJ1-1|NA|13
TGTGCCAGTAGTATCGTAGGACTCACTGAAGCTTTCTTT
CASSIVGLTEAFF